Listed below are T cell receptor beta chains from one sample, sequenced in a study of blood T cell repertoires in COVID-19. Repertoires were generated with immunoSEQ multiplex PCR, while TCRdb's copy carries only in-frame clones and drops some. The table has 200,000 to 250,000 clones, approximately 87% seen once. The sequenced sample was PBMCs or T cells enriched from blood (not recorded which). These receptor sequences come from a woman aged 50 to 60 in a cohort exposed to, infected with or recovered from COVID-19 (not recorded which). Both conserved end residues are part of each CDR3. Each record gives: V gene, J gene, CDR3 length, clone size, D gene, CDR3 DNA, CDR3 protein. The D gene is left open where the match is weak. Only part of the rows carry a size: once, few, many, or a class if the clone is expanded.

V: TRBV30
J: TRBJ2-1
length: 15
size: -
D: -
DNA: TGTGCCTGGACCGTTAGGGGGTCTCCCTACAATGAGCAGTTCTTC
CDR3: CAWTVRGSPYNEQFF

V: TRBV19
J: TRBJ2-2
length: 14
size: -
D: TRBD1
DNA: TGTGCCAGTAGCGGGACAGGGGGCCCCGGGGAGCTGTTTTTT
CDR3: CASSGTGGPGELFF

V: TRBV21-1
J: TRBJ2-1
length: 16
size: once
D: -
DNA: TGTGCCAGCAGCATCCGGACAGGCAGCTCCTACAATGAGCAGTTCTTC
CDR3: CASSIRTGSSYNEQFF

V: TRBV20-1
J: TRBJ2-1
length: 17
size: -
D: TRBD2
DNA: TGCAGTGCTAGTCCTCCTCCCCCGGGGGGGAATTACAATGAGCAGTTCTTC
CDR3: CSASPPPPGGNYNEQFF

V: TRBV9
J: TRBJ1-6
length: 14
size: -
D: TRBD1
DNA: TGTGCCAGCAGCAAGACAGGGACCAATTCACCCCTCCACTTT
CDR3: CASSKTGTNSPLHF

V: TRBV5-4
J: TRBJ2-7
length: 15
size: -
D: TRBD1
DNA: TGTGCCAGCAGCAAGCCGGGACAGAGCTCCTACGAGCAGTACTTC
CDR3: CASSKPGQSSYEQYF

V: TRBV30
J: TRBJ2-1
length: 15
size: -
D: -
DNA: TGTGCCTGGAACCACAGGGTGCGGTCCTACAATGAGCAGTTCTTC
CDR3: CAWNHRVRSYNEQFF

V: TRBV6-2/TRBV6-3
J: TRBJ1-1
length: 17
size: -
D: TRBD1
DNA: TGTGCCAGCAGTTACTCCCGGCGGGGGGACAGGAACACTGAAGCTTTCTTT
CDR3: CASSYSRRGDRNTEAFF

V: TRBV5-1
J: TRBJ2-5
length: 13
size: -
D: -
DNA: TGCGCCAGCAGCTCCGGGAGCCAAGAGACCCAGTACTTC
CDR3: CASSSGSQETQYF

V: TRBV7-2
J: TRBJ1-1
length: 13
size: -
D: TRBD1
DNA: TGTGCCAGCAGCCCCGGACAGGGGACTGAAGCTTTCTTT
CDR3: CASSPGQGTEAFF

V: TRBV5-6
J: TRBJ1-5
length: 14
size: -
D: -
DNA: TGTGCCAGCAGCTTGTTTTATAGCAATCAGCCCCAGCATTTT
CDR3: CASSLFYSNQPQHF

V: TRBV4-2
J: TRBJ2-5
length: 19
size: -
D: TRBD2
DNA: TGTGCCAGCAGCCAACCCCGGGGGGACGCCCAGCGCCCCCAAGAGACCCAGTACTTC
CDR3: CASSQPRGDAQRPQETQYF

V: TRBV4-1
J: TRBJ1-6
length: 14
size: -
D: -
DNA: TGCGCCAGCAGCCAAGCGAAGCATAATTCACCCCTCCACTTT
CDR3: CASSQAKHNSPLHF

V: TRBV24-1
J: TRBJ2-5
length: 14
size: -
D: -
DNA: TGTGCCACCAGTGACACTGTGTCCGGGGAGACCCAGTACTTC
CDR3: CATSDTVSGETQYF

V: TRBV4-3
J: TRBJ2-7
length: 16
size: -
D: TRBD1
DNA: TGCGCCAGCAGCCAAAGGACAGGGAGTCGAGGATACGAGCAGTACTTC
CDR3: CASSQRTGSRGYEQYF

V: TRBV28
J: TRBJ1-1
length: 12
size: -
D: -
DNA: TGTGCCAGCAGCTCGCGTTCGGCTGAAGCTTTCTTT
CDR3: CASSSRSAEAFF

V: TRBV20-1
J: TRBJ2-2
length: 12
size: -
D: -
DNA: TGCAGTGCTAGTCAGGTCACCGGGGAGCTGTTTTTT
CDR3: CSASQVTGELFF

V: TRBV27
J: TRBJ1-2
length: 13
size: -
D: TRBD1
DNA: TGTGCCAGCAGTTTATACAGGGGATCTGGCTACACCTTC
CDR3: CASSLYRGSGYTF

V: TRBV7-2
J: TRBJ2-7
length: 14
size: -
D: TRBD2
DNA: TGTGCCAGCAGCTTAGAACTAGCGGTGGTCGAGCAGTACTTC
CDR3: CASSLELAVVEQYF

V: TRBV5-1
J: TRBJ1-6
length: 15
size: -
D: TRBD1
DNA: TGCGCCAGCAGCTTGGGGGACAGGGCTAATTCACCCCTCCACTTT
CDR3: CASSLGDRANSPLHF

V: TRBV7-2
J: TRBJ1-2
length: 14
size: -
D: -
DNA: TGTGCCAGCAGCTTAAGAATGAGCCTATATGGCTACACCTTC
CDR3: CASSLRMSLYGYTF

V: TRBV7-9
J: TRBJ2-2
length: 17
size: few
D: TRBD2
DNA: TGTGCCAGCAGCTTATCAGCGAGCGGGGGCTACACCGGGGAGCTGTTTTTT
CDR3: CASSLSASGGYTGELFF

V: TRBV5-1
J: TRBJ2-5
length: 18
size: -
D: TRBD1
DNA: TGCGCCAGCAGCTATTACTCGGCCACAGGGGGAATCCAAGAGACCCAGTACTTC
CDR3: CASSYYSATGGIQETQYF

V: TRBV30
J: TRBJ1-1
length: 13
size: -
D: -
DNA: TGTGCCTGGAATGAGTGGAGCTACACTGAAGCTTTCTTT
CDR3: CAWNEWSYTEAFF

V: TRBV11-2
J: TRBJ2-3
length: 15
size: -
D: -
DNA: TGTGCCAGCAGCTTAGAGCCTACCGGCACAGATACGCAGTATTTT
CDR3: CASSLEPTGTDTQYF

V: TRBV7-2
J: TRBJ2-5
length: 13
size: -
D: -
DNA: TGTGCCAGCAGCCCCCGGCAGGGGCAGACCCAGTACTTC
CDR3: CASSPRQGQTQYF

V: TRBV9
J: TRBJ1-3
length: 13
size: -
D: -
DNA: TGTGCCAGCAGCGTAGGGAGAGGAAACACCATATATTTT
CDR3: CASSVGRGNTIYF

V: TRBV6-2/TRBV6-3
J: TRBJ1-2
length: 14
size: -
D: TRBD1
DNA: TGTGCCAGCAGTTACCGGGGACAGATCTATGGCTACACCTTC
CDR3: CASSYRGQIYGYTF

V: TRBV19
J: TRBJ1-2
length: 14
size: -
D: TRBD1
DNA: TGTGCCAGTAGTATTGGACAGGGTCTATATGGCTACACCTTC
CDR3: CASSIGQGLYGYTF

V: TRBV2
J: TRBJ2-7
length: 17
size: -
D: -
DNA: TGTGCCAGCAGGAGGTTGACAGGAAAGCTCGAGGAATACGAGCAGTACTTC
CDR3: CASRRLTGKLEEYEQYF

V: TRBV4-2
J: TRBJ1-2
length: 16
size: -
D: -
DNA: TGTGCCAGCAGCCAAGCCTGGACAGCTACTAACTATGGCTACACCTTC
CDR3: CASSQAWTATNYGYTF

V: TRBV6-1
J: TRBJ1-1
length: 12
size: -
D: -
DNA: TGTGCCAGCAGTTTGGTGGAGGTTGAAGCTTTCTTT
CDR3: CASSLVEVEAFF

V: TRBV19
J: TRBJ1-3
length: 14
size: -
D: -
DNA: TGTGCCAGTAGTATTAAGAGCTCTGGAAACACCATATATTTT
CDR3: CASSIKSSGNTIYF

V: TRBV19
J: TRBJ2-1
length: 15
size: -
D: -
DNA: TGTGCCAGTAGTATCTCCCTCCCATCCCAGAATGAGCAGTTCTTC
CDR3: CASSISLPSQNEQFF

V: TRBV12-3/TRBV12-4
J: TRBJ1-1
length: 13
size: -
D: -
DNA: TGTGCCAGCAGTTTACAGGCCAACACTGAAGCTTTCTTT
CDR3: CASSLQANTEAFF

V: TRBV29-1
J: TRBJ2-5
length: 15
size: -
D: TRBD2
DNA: TGCAGCGTTGAAGGTTCAGCGGGGGGGTATGAGACCCAGTACTTC
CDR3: CSVEGSAGGYETQYF

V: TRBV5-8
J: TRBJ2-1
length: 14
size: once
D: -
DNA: TGTGCCAGCAGCCTGGACATCTCCTACAATGAGCAGTTCTTC
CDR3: CASSLDISYNEQFF

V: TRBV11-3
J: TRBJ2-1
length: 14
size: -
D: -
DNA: TGTGCCAGCAGCTTAAGGCAGGGGAACAATGAGCAGTTCTTC
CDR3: CASSLRQGNNEQFF